Only a few counts were recorded for the clone carrying this TCR beta chain. Its antigen is undetermined. This specimen comes from a study of CD4+ T cells in melanoma. The study's findings and limits: CD8+ T cell, macrophage and B cell function reportedly correlated with neoantigen-specific CD4+ T cells. Neoantigen-specific CD4+ T cells in melanoma reportedly had diverse differentiation states.

Data came from immunoSEQ multiplex PCR; TCRdb stores just in-frame clones and leaves some out. The table has about 14,000 clones, approximately 63% seen once. Germline V gene lookup returns CDR1 GTSNPN and CDR2 SVGIG (reference sequence). V dropped 0 bases and J dropped 7; count of bases not matched to a gene: 6. The CDR3 sequence is 16 residues long. The receptor was derived from a human donor with melanoma. The V and J genes are TRBV30 and TRBJ2-5, with 15 bases lining up with TRBD2. Sequencing used cells from a culture (not recorded whether cultured in vitro). CDR3 sequence: CAWSVPGLAGGRTQYF. Here the CDR3 DNA reads TGTGCCTGGAGTGTACCGGGACTAGCGGGGGGCCGGACCCAGTACTTC.